This T cell receptor (beta chain) comes out of a study of spatial heterogeneity in lung cancer. The study, taken as a whole, reports: Tumor mutation counts were tracked by expanded intratumoral alpha and beta TCR counts.

Looked up from germline, CDR1 is DFQATT and CDR2 is SNEGSKA (reference sequence). CDR3 size: 17 residues. The ends lost 6 bases at V and 0 bases at J; junction bases unmatched: 12. By share, this clonotype ranks as medium-sized. Its antigen is still unknown. Time point given: sample taken at primary tumor resection. One entry per CDR3 protein results from TCRdb running MiXCR on the 5' RACE reads. Found here are 12,000 or so distinct CDR3 sequences, roughly 15% of them singletons; the top ten hold roughly 15%. This rearrangement joins TRBV20-1 to TRBJ2-4; 9 nucleotides agree with TRBD2. Sequencing used lung tumor tissue, obtained at surgery. The sequence was obtained from a male donor with early-stage non-small cell lung cancer. The DNA for the CDR3 is TGCAGTGCCTCGAGGGCGAGCGGGGGGCCAGCCAAAAACATTCAGTACTTC. Its protein product is CSASRASGGPAKNIQYF.